These 19 T cell receptor beta chains share one sample of origin, sequenced in a study of OX40 agonist ivuxolimab in advanced cancers. Libraries were prepared by immunoSEQ multiplex PCR; TCRdb keeps only in-frame clonotypes and omits some of them. The repertoire holds tens of thousands of clones, with 65% to 90% as singletons. Sequencing used CD4+ or CD8+ T cells sorted from blood, obtained in a trial of the OX40 agonist ivuxolimab. The source of these receptors is an adult with an advanced solid tumor such as melanoma, head and neck, liver or kidney cancer.

The chain is built from TRBV10-3 and TRBJ2-7; weak D call: TRBD1 (5 bases). Deletions cut 6 bases from V and 5 bases from J, with 14 bases between. This CDR3 has 13 amino acids. In germline, CDR1 is ENHRY, CDR2 SYGVKD. Here the CDR3 reads CAIRGRDIHEQYF. The CDR3 region has the DNA TGTGCCATCAGGGGCAGGGATATTCACGAGCAGTACTTC.

This clone came up a few times. The CDR3 loop is CASSQELPQGPYGYTF. In nucleotides, the CDR3 is TGCGCCAGCAGCCAAGAATTGCCACAGGGACCCTATGGCTACACCTTC. The gene calls are TRBV4-1 and TRBJ1-2, with TRBD1 as a possible D gene (6 bases). Germline assignment: CDR1 MGHRA and CDR2 YSYEKL. This CDR3 contains 16 residues. V shed 0 bases and J shed 4 bases, with 15 bases lying between them.

The chain has TRBV5-1 and TRBJ1-4; 7 positions match TRBD1. In germline, CDR1 is SGHRS, CDR2 YFSETQ. The CDR3 consists of 15 residues. V was clipped by 5 bases and J by 2 bases; unmatched bases: 6. CDR3 in DNA: TGCGCCAGCAGAGCAGGGGGAAAGACTAATGAAAAACTGTTTTTT. Protein product: CASRAGGKTNEKLFF.

The chain recombines TRBV7-2 with TRBJ2-1; the match to TRBD2 covers 15 bases. The V gene's germline CDR1 is SGHTA and CDR2 FQGNSA. V lost 5 bases and J lost 6; bases outside the gene matches: 5. The CDR3 runs 16 residues. The CDR3 DNA follows: TGTGCCAGCAGCCCCCGGACTAGCGGGAGGGCCAATGAGCAGTTCTTC. Translation gives CASSPRTSGRANEQFF. The full variable domain, rest sourced from reference TRBV7-2 and TRBJ2-1, is GAGVSQSPSNKVTEKGKDVELRCDPISGHTALYWYRQSLGQGLEFLIYFQGNSAPDKSGLPSDRFSAERTGGSVSTLTIQRTQQEDSAVYLCASSPRTSGRANEQFFGPGTRLTVL.

The V gene is TRBV6-5, the J gene TRBJ2-5, with D perhaps TRBD2 (5 bases). Germline CDR1 and CDR2: MNHEY and SVGAGI. V was trimmed by 0 bases and J by 7 bases, leaving 6 bases between them. The CDR3 has 12 residues. CDR3 sequence (DNA): TGTGCCAGCAGTTACTCGGCGGGGACCCAGTACTTC. It specifies CASSYSAGTQYF.

A few counts support this clone. The rearrangement uses TRBV6-4 and TRBJ1-1; possible D gene TRBD1, 5 bases. CDR3 length equals 13 residues. V was cut by 11 bases and J by 2 bases, with 15 bases left in between. Germline CDR1 and CDR2: MRHNA and SNTAGT. In DNA, the CDR3 is TGTGCCGGAAGATTATGGACAAACACTGAAGCTTTCTTT. It translates to CAGRLWTNTEAFF.

This chain uses TRBV5-4 with TRBJ2-3, with a tentative D call TRBD1 (6 bases). The CDR3 runs to 14 residues. The germline V and J ends were trimmed by 7 bases and 1 base, with 13 bases remaining between them. The germline V gene has CDR1 SGHNT and CDR2 YYREEE (reference sequence). DNA for the CDR3: TGTGCCAGCGGTACTGACAGGCGCACAGATACGCAGTATTTT. It is translated as CASGTDRRTDTQYF.

V is TRBV18 and J is TRBJ1-1; a weak D match, TRBD1 (5 bases). This CDR3 contains 13 residues. Germline lookup yields CDR1 KGHSH and CDR2 LQKENI. V lost 4 bases and J 5 bases, leaving 11 bases between the germline ends. The CDR3 coding sequence is TGTGCCAGCTCACTATCACAGGAAACTGAAGCTTTCTTT. This sequence encodes CASSLSQETEAFF. Full variable domain (remainder filled in from reference TRBV18 and TRBJ1-1): NAGVMQNPRHLVRRRGQEARLRCSPMKGHSHVYWYRQLPEEGLKFMVYLQKENIIDESGMPKERFSAEFPKEGPSILRIQQVVRGDSAAYFCASSLSQETEAFFGQGTRLTVV.

The CDR3 is CASLKRGSSQPQHF. As DNA, the CDR3 is TGTGCCAGCCTCAAGAGGGGATCGAGTCAGCCCCAGCATTTT. The chain joins TRBV28 to TRBJ1-5, with D possibly being TRBD1 (5 bases). The CDR3 spans 14 residues. CDR1 MDHEN and CDR2 SYDVKM come from the germline V gene. Trimming took off 8 bases at V and 6 bases at J, with 17 bases between the two ends.

The chain couples TRBV9 to TRBJ2-1; maybe TRBD2 (7 bases). Germline V gene sequence: CDR1 SGDLS, CDR2 YYNGEE. The CDR3 covers 16 residues. The V end lost 3 bases, the J end lost 7 bases, and 20 bases lay between the germline ends. The CDR3 is CASSDRGGVAGNEQFF. As DNA, the CDR3 is TGTGCCAGCAGCGATAGGGGGGGAGTAGCGGGTAATGAGCAGTTCTTC. Complete variable domain (other parts from reference TRBV9 and TRBJ2-1): DSGVTQTPKHLITATGQRVTLRCSPRSGDLSVYWYQQSLDQGLQFLIQYYNGEERAKGNILERFSAQQFPDLHSELNLSSLELGDSALYFCASSDRGGVAGNEQFFGPGTRLTVL.

This chain joins TRBV2 and TRBJ2-7; maybe TRBD2 (5 bases). The length of the CDR3 is 14 residues. Trimming took off 4 bases at V and 2 bases at J, with 12 bases between the two ends. Germline lookup yields CDR1 SNHLY and CDR2 FYNNEI. The CDR3 sequence: CASSVGAPTYEQYF. The DNA of the CDR3 is TGTGCCAGCAGTGTGGGAGCGCCTACCTACGAGCAGTACTTC.

The gene calls are TRBV19 and TRBJ1-2; 7 bases agree with TRBD1. The CDR3 covers 15 residues. V trimming: 6 bases; J trimming: 0 bases; junction bases outside the gene matches: 7. Germline V gene sequence: CDR1 LNHDA, CDR2 SQIVND (reference sequence). CDR3: CASRDTGTANYGYTF. The CDR3 DNA sequence: TGTGCCAGTAGGGATACCGGGACAGCTAACTATGGCTACACCTTC.

V is TRBV27 and J is TRBJ1-2; D call uncertain. The CDR3 contains 12 residues. Germline CDR1 MNHEY, CDR2 SMNVEV (reference sequence). Trimming took off 5 bases at V and 0 bases at J, with 4 bases between the two ends. CDR3 nucleotide sequence: TGTGCCAGCAGTCAGGCTAACTATGGCTACACCTTC. Translated, it gives CASSQANYGYTF.

This clone showed up just a few times. The gene calls are TRBV19 and TRBJ2-3; 8 nucleotides match TRBD2. Germline loops: CDR1 LNHDA, CDR2 SQIVND (reference sequence). The V and J ends lost 5 bases and 3 bases, in that order; junction bases with no gene match: 4. The CDR3 length is 14 residues. In DNA form, the CDR3 reads TGTGCCAGTAGTTCGGGACTAGGTACAGATACGCAGTATTTT. This translates into CASSSGLGTDTQYF.

The rearrangement links TRBV9 to TRBJ2-1, with 8 bases aligning to TRBD2. CDR1 SGDLS and CDR2 YYNGEE come from the germline V gene. Trimming cost V 8 bases and J 6 bases; bases outside gene matches: 16. The CDR3 consists of 16 residues. The CDR3 region has the DNA TGTGCCAGGGGTTCTATTTATAGCGGGGCAAGCAATGAGCAGTTCTTC. This codes for CARGSIYSGASNEQFF.

V and J are TRBV6-5 and TRBJ2-6, with 7 bases fitting TRBD2. Germline-derived CDR1 and CDR2 are MNHEY and SVGAGI. The J segment lost 4 bases and the V segment lost 1 base, leaving 4 bases of the junction unmatched. This CDR3 is 16 amino acids long. The CDR3 region is CASSYWRGGGANVLTF. In DNA form, the CDR3 reads TGTGCCAGCAGTTACTGGCGGGGAGGGGGGGCCAACGTCCTGACTTTC.

The gene calls are TRBV25-1 and TRBJ2-1; possibly TRBD2 for D (5 bases). CDR1 is MGHDK, CDR2 SYGVNS, per germline. CDR3 length equals 11 residues. Trimming took off 9 bases at V and 10 bases at J, with 13 bases between the two ends. CDR3 residues: CASRDTIEQFF. Here the CDR3 DNA reads TGTGCCAGTCGGGATACTATCGAGCAGTTCTTC.

The chain recombines TRBV29-1 with TRBJ2-2, with TRBD1 matching 8 bases. The germline V gene has CDR1 SQVTM and CDR2 ANQGSEA. V shed 7 bases, J shed 7 bases, and the junction held 8 bases outside the gene matches. The CDR3 consists of 13 residues. In DNA, the CDR3 is TGCAGCGGGGGGACAGGCCGGATCGGGGAGCTGTTTTTT. Encoded protein: CSGGTGRIGELFF.

The CDR3 region has the DNA TGTGCCAGCCGCAAACCAGGGGTCACTGAAGCTTTCTTT. Translated: CASRKPGVTEAFF. The chain recombines TRBV13 with TRBJ1-1; D may be TRBD1 (6 bases). The germline V gene has CDR1 PRHDT and CDR2 FYEKMQ (reference sequence). V was pared by 8 bases and J by 4 bases, with 14 bases between. The CDR3 covers 13 residues.